This T cell receptor beta chain was recorded in a study of cytomegalovirus exposure and HLA in healthy donors. Note on this clone: Antigen specificity is unknown.

Study results and limitations: Excluded: some indistinguishable V segments such as TRBV6-2 and TRBV6-3. Prior analysis indicated that the majority of TCR beta V segments exhibited productivity approximately 87% or approximately 30% of the time. Testing in vitro showed a few CMV-associated chains specific for CMV antigens. Further analysis, carried out later, found HLA-associated TCR beta chains more clonally expanded than equally common other chains.

PCR used 60 Vbeta primers and 13 Jbeta primers. Sequencing was performed with immunoSEQ multiplex PCR; in TCRdb, only in-frame clones are kept and a portion is missing. This repertoire includes about 130,000 clones. V lost 4 bases and J lost 3; bases outside the gene matches: 7. Germline-derived CDR1 and CDR2 are GTSNPN and SVGIG (reference sequence). The CDR3 runs to 15 residues. This clonotype was obtained from a man aged 35 to 55 in good health and CMV-seronegative. The rearrangement links TRBV30 to TRBJ2-3; 10 bases are a match to TRBD2. The specimen sequenced was PBMCs. DNA of the CDR3: TGTGCCTGGATACCAGCGGGAGGGCCGACAGATACGCAGTATTTT. Encoded protein: CAWIPAGGPTDTQYF. The full variable domain, its missing parts supplied by reference TRBV30 and TRBJ2-3, is SQTIHQWPATLVQPVGSPLSLECTVEGTSNPNLYWYRQAAGRGLQLLFYSVGIGQISSEVPQNLSASRPQDRQFILSSKKLLLSDSGFYLCAWIPAGGPTDTQYFGPGTRLTVL.